This TCR beta chain was profiled in a study of cytomegalovirus exposure and HLA in healthy donors (TCRdb year 2017). For context, the study as a whole: An earlier analysis of more than 550 of the donors reported 250 to 350 Gb of sequence data and roughly 120 million unique TCR beta sequences obtained from about 200 million T cells. The study combined high-throughput TCR immunosequencing, statistical association of individual TCRs with disease status, and machine learning to predict cytomegalovirus infection status. The later analysis used no new phenotypic data to find candidate immune exposures, relying instead on TCR beta sequences and their occurrence across donors. The study aimed to test whether signatures of past pathogen exposure could be identified by cataloging public T cell receptors. Of the approximately 400 genotyped donors, less than 90% were placed in the genetic ancestry cluster associated with self-reported Caucasian donors. HLA typing covered class I and class II loci at four-digit resolution. A later analysis re-analyzed previously published TCR beta repertoires from 500 to 700 donors and added high-resolution HLA genotyping to study TCR occurrence patterns. Using immunosequencing, the study profiled T cell repertoires from some 670 subjects and related those repertoires to cytomegalovirus serostatus. About 5 DR-DQ haplotypes were handled as single units for association and clustering, since linkage in the cohort was strong. In an earlier analysis of 500 to 650 of the donors, high-throughput TCR beta sequencing was used to judge whether each TCR beta V gene segment behaved as functional or pseudogenic. Among 300 to 500 genotyped donors of the cohort, an average of around 240,000 unique TCR beta nucleotide sequences was sequenced per donor, of which roughly 18% were non-productive. All discovery cohort repertoires had been generated on a single sequencing platform. An early release that covered roughly 600 HLA-typed donors contained around 300 gigabases of sequencing data and tens of millions of unique TCR sequences. Donor age, sex, ethnicity and CMV serostatus were compiled together with the repertoire data. In a later genetic analysis, genome-wide SNP genotypes for about three fifths of the 666 donors were used, and that subset was treated as a discovery cohort. Besides the first cohort of roughly 640 subjects, a separate validation cohort made up of over 100 different subjects was used. The number of donors typed differed by locus, with about 629-630 for A, B, C, DRB1 and DQB1, roughly 520 for DQA1, some 570 for DPA1, and 450 to 480 for DPB1.

General study outcomes and caveats: This cohort had only TCR beta chains sequenced, and the lack of alpha or paired-chain data limited which features could be detected. Because the 87-base-pair reads could not distinguish some IMGT-functional V segments, including TRBV6-2 and TRBV6-3, those segments were excluded. In a later analysis, HLA-associated TCR beta chains were found to be more clonally expanded and to have lower generation probabilities than equally common non-associated chains. According to a later analysis, parvovirus B19, influenza, CMV and Epstein-Barr virus appeared linked to several top co-occurrence clusters. A cluster of highly shared sequence variants was judged likely to represent a technical artifact of the sequencing pipeline. Most TCR sequences were seen in very few donors, while some public TCRs were found in many individuals. Linkage disequilibrium might explain the correlated functional status among segregating V segments, but an unknown experimental factor could not be ruled out. For the cohort, immune exposure information was limited to CMV serostatus. Sequencing depth was assumed to be roughly uniform across donors in the presence/absence analyses, though that assumption may not hold. V-gene and J-gene trimming of TCR beta chains was associated with a missense DCLRE1C variant in a later genetic analysis, and the association was replicated in an independent cohort. In an earlier analysis of about 600 of the donors, most TCR beta V segments appeared in productive rearrangements about 90% or about 30% of the time, broadly matching IMGT annotations. Most CMV-associated TCR beta chains appeared to be HLA-restricted in a later analysis, and the HLA associations seemed to be driven largely by CMV exposure. A further reported finding was that TCR beta sequences accurately predicted the HLA-A and HLA-B alleles for most subjects in the first cohort. In vitro tests confirmed that a few of the cytomegalovirus-associated TCR beta chains recognize cytomegalovirus antigens. Because HLA typing was missing for some donors at each locus, association tests included only the typed subset. The authors suggested that the approach could potentially be generalized to other disease states and immunological phenotypes. In a later analysis, the rate of TCR association differed among HLA loci, with DRB1 alleles having the most associated TCRs and HLA-C alleles having the fewest. The study listed 164 TCR beta chains as associated with cytomegalovirus. A later analysis associated 16,951 TCR beta sequences with specific HLA alleles at a false discovery rate of 0.05. A later genetic analysis reported fewer N-insertions in productive TCRs among donors in an Asian-associated ancestry cluster than the roughly 700-donor mean. The earlier analysis of 587 of the donors excluded 15 to 20 rarely observed V segments, including chromosome 9 orphons, because counts were too low. When HLA alleles, especially DR and DQ, strongly co-occurred, TCR associations were difficult to assign to individual alleles. In both the original and validation cohorts, the classifier was reported to diagnose cytomegalovirus status with high specificity and sensitivity.

From the cysteine through the phenylalanine, the CDR3 covers 16 amino acids. The kept DNA is CDR3 alone, 48 bases in frame from the first base. Sequences SNHLY (CDR1) and FYNNEI (CDR2) are obtained from the germline V gene. V is reduced by 0 bases and J by 2 bases, leaving a spacing of 11 bases between them. In the case of this clone: There is no known antigen for this receptor. No quality values exist for individual bases; no much larger clone is one base distant.

The protocol used for the library was the immunoSEQ multiplex PCR assay. A mixture of 60 forward primers for TCR Vbeta segments and 13 reverse primers for TCR Jbeta segments was used in the multiplex PCR. A multiplex PCR assay on genomic DNA amplified the CDR3 region of rearranged TCR beta genes. The amplified TCR beta libraries were sequenced on the Illumina HiSeq System as 87-base-pair reads. The original pipeline was this. A later analysis tallied around 87 million unique TCR beta chains across the 700 or so repertoires, and 10 million to 11 million of those chains were shared by two or more donors. Raw reads were error-corrected and collapsed into unique sequences with a nearest-neighbor algorithm that merged closely related sequences to remove PCR and sequencing errors. CDR3 sequences were aligned to IMGT reference sequences to assign V, D and J gene segments. For a sequence to be retained, a match of at least six nucleotides to both a V gene segment and a J gene segment was required. Rearrangements were called productive when the CDR3 lacked stop codons and stayed in frame with V and J; all others were non-productive. CDR3 was defined by IMGT convention, running from the second conserved V-encoded cysteine to the conserved J-encoded phenylalanine. The earlier analysis of about 590 of the donors excluded sequences that lacked an unambiguous match to a single V gene segment. An earlier analysis of 587 of the donors classified V segments as functional when productive rearrangements were above 56.7% and as segregating when the standard deviation between donors was above 5%. A statistical classification framework was developed to diagnose cytomegalovirus status using the catalog of TCR beta chain sequences. In a later analysis, V and J genes were assigned by comparing TCR nucleotide sequences against IMGT/GENE-DB human TR gene sequences. Using the TCRdist pipeline, a later analysis assigned CDR3 sequences along with most-parsimonious VDJ recombination scenarios. In a later analysis, every TCR beta chain was defined by the combination of its CDR3 amino acid sequence and its V-gene family, and reads without a unique V-gene family were dropped. As a way to deal with suspected cross-contamination and a sequencing artifact, a later analysis dropped approximately 590 nucleotide sequences that were highly shared and had low generation probability. A later analysis calculated a clonal expansion index for each public chain from normalized within-repertoire ranks of inferred template counts. A later analysis computed generation probabilities with a VDJ recombination model fitted to out-of-frame rearrangements, and checked the results against IGoR. In a later analysis, TCR-TCR, TCR-HLA and TCR-CMV co-occurrence was scored with hypergeometric tests, and a repertoire-size bias correction was applied to TCR pairs. A later analysis estimated false discovery rates by permuting HLA or CMV assignments 20 times. In a later analysis, co-occurring TCRs were grouped with DBSCAN, and TCRdist sequence similarity was added when clustering was performed within HLA-allele-positive subsets. Co-occurrence clustering excluded repertoires with fewer than 30,000 or more than 120,000 public chains, plus five with anomalous nucleotide sharing. TCRdb re-hosts the immuneACCESS table, in-frame sequences only. Its copies lack some clones; in the studies checked, an unresolved V gene accounts for under half of them, and the cause for the rest is not known. V, J and clone size were drawn from that table, and D and trimming were deduced from the DNA. The sample has 80,000 to 100,000 clones on record, 55% to 75% of them singletons. The top ten constitute 2% to 3% of the sample.

The cohort was made up of approximately 670 healthy bone marrow donors. At the time of sampling, all cohort members were nominally healthy, though unrecorded immune exposures were likely present. The donor tested CMV seronegative, placing the donor among the 350 or so seronegative members of the cohort. A peripheral blood sample was provided by each donor, and peripheral blood mononuclear cells were used for TCR beta sequencing. The Qiagen DNeasy Blood Extraction Kit was used to extract genomic DNA from the blood cell samples. The sequence links TRBV2 to TRBJ1-5, with a tentative D gene TRBD1 over 5 matching bases. The source is a man between 50 and 59 years old in good health and CMV-seronegative. Specimen: PBMCs. The nucleotides are TGTGCCAGCAGTGAAGCTGGGGGAGGCGGCAATCAGCCCCAGCATTTT. Translation gives CASSEAGGGGNQPQHF.